The clone carrying this T cell receptor (beta chain) was counted only a few times. Its cognate antigen is unknown. The CDR3 contains 16 residues. J lost 0 bases, V lost 2 bases, and 0 bases had no gene match. Germline loops: CDR1 LGHNA, CDR2 YNFKEQ. The sample belongs to a study of T cell repertoires in aging, cancer and after chemotherapy. As for the study in general: Donors were grouped into six age bands spanning 30 or younger through 70 or older.

TRB rearrangements spanning V, D and J were amplified using mixed TRB-A/B primers. TCRdb reprocessed the multiplex PCR reads with MiXCR, giving one entry per CDR3 protein. The sample contains a few thousand distinct CDR3 sequences, around 28% of which appear only once. Peripheral blood genomic DNA, not sorted cells or RNA, was the template. General study results and limits: Compared with age-matched healthy donors, untreated hematological or solid cancer patients showed higher blood TCR clonality. Across the chemotherapy interval, each cancer cohort showed higher median generation probability, suggesting thymic rebound.

The chain combines TRBV4-2 with TRBJ2-6; TRBD1 matches 8 bases. The origin of this receptor is a human donor with a solid tumor. Input material: blood. The CDR3 nucleotides are TGTGCCAGCAGCCAAACAGGGGGCTCTGGGGCCAACGTCCTGACTTTC. This sequence encodes CASSQTGGSGANVLTF.